This note documents a single T cell receptor beta chain sequence. As yet, its antigen is unknown. Germline CDR1 reads LNHDA; CDR2 reads SQIVND (reference sequence). V lost 5 bases and J lost 0, with 10 bases in between. This CDR3 has 15 amino acids. This sample is drawn from a study of T cell responses to AZD1222 COVID-19 vaccine. Findings of the study overall: Repertoire sampling happened only post peak T cell response.

Only in-frame clones appear in the TCRdb table, and some are missing; sequencing was by immunoSEQ multiplex PCR. The sample records 150,000 to 200,000 clones, 85% to 95% being singletons. This receptor was taken from an adult in good health. The V call is TRBV19, the J call TRBJ1-4, with unresolved D. The material was peripheral blood, obtained on day 0 of AZD1222 vaccination. The CDR3 reads CASSASPTTNEKLFF. As DNA, the CDR3 is TGTGCCAGTAGTGCGTCACCGACAACTAATGAAAAACTGTTTTTT.